Below, 30 T cell receptor beta chains from the same sample are listed, as sequenced in a study of PD-1 blockade in mismatch repair-deficient tumors. Produced via immunoSEQ multiplex PCR; TCRdb's table is partial and in-frame only. This table has more than 95,000 clones, approximately 90% appearing once. The specimen was peripheral blood, collected 44 weeks after starting pembrolizumab. The receptor source for this set is an adult with mismatch repair-deficient cancer.

The chain is built from TRBV19 and TRBJ2-1; D ambiguous. The CDR3 runs 13 residues. CDR1 is LNHDA, CDR2 SQIVND, per germline (reference sequence). Trimming removed 3 bases from V and 4 bases from J, with 7 bases in between. The CDR3 nucleotides are TGTGCCAGTAGTATCTCCGGGTACAATGAGCAGTTCTTC. As protein: CASSISGYNEQFF. The full variable domain, with the rest looked up from reference TRBV19 and TRBJ2-1, is DGGITQSPKYLFRKEGQNVTLSCEQNLNHDAMYWYRQDPGQGLRLIYYSQIVNDFQKGDIAEGYSVSREKKESFPLTVTSAQKNPTAFYLCASSISGYNEQFFGPGTRLTVL.

The genes are TRBV5-8 and TRBJ2-1, with 8 bases aligning to TRBD1. The CDR3 consists of 19 residues. Trimming took 1 base from V and 2 from J; bases not matched to a gene: 14. Germline V gene lookup returns CDR1 SGHTS and CDR2 YDEGEE. CDR3 sequence reads: CASSLSGQGAIAPYNEQFF. The CDR3 DNA reads as TGTGCCAGCAGCTTGTCAGGTCAGGGGGCAATCGCACCCTACAATGAGCAGTTCTTC.

A single count supports this clone. V usage is TRBV6-1 and J usage is TRBJ2-4; D might be TRBD2 (6 bases). The CDR3 length is 16 residues. CDR1 and CDR2 from the germline V gene are MNHNS and SASEGT. The ends were cut back, 4 bases at V and 0 bases at J, with 13 bases in the middle. The CDR3, as DNA: TGTGCCAGCAGTGGTCAGGGAGGTCTAGCCAAAAACATTCAGTACTTC. Protein: CASSGQGGLAKNIQYF.

The gene calls are TRBV30 and TRBJ1-2; 8 bases agree with TRBD1. Germline trimming cut 0 bases from V and 7 bases from J; bases unmatched to any gene: 10. The CDR3 extends over 15 amino acids. Germline CDR1 is GTSNPN and CDR2 is SVGIG (reference sequence). The CDR3 DNA reads as TGTGCCTGGAGTGTACTTTTCAGGGGGCGCGGTGGCTACACCTTC. Amino acid sequence: CAWSVLFRGRGGYTF.

This CDR3 reads CAISEGSKWNQPQHF. As DNA, the CDR3 is TGTGCCATCAGTGAGGGCAGCAAATGGAATCAGCCCCAGCATTTT. The chain combines TRBV10-3 with TRBJ1-5; D unclear. The V end lost 2 bases, the J end lost 4 bases, and 12 bases lay between the germline ends. Germline V gene sequence: CDR1 ENHRY, CDR2 SYGVKD. The CDR3 covers 15 residues.

The chain links TRBV30 to TRBJ2-3; TRBD2 agrees at 12 bases. V trimming: 2 bases; J trimming: 9 bases; junction bases outside the gene matches: 6. CDR1 and CDR2 (germline): GTSNPN, SVGIG (reference sequence). The CDR3 has 14 amino acids. The CDR3, as DNA: TGTGCCTGGAGTATGACTAGCGGGAGTTTCACGCAGTATTTT. Translating it yields CAWSMTSGSFTQYF.

The gene calls are TRBV28 and TRBJ2-7; no reliable D call. V lost 3 bases, J lost 3 bases, and 9 bases lay in between. There are 13 residues in the CDR3. CDR1 MDHEN and CDR2 SYDVKM come from the germline V gene. The CDR3 sequence: CASSFKGYYEQYF. DNA of the CDR3: TGTGCCAGCAGTTTCAAGGGTTACTACGAGCAGTACTTC. Full variable domain (remainder filled in from reference TRBV28 and TRBJ2-7): DVKVTQSSRYLVKRTGEKVFLECVQDMDHENMFWYRQDPGLGLRLIYFSYDVKMKEKGDIPEGYSVSREKKERFSLILESASTNQTSMYLCASSFKGYYEQYFGPGTRLTVT.

The chain joins TRBV30 to TRBJ2-7; D perhaps matches TRBD1 (5 bases). This CDR3 has 13 amino acids. Trimming left V 1 base short and J 2 bases short, with 9 bases between. Germline CDR1 reads GTSNPN; CDR2 reads SVGIG (reference sequence). The CDR3 DNA follows: TGTGCCTGGAGTGCAGGGCCTGCCTACGAGCAGTACTTC. It is translated as CAWSAGPAYEQYF.

The chain has TRBV27 and TRBJ2-7; 7 nucleotides align to TRBD2. The length of the CDR3 is 16 residues. Germline V CDR1 and CDR2: MNHEY, SMNVEV (reference sequence). The ends lost 5 bases at V and 2 bases at J; junction bases unmatched: 12. CDR3 DNA sequence: TGTGCCAGCAGTCGGGATTCGGGGGGTTTCGCCTACGAGCAGTACTTC. Its translation is CASSRDSGGFAYEQYF.

The chain joins TRBV7-8 to TRBJ2-3; D is unclear. V was cut by 1 base and J by 2 bases, with 7 bases left in between. In germline, CDR1 is SGHVS, CDR2 FQNEAQ. The CDR3 loop spans 14 amino acids. The CDR3 sequence is CASSLVMNTDTQYF. CDR3 coding DNA: TGTGCCAGCAGCTTAGTGATGAACACAGATACGCAGTATTTT.

This sequence joins TRBV28 and TRBJ1-5; perhaps TRBD1 as D (6 bases). Germline lookup yields CDR1 MDHEN and CDR2 SYDVKM. Trimming pared 6 bases from V and 0 bases from J, leaving 12 bases between. The CDR3 length is 15 residues. The CDR3: CASSPRGYSNQPQHF. The CDR3 DNA sequence: TGTGCCAGCAGCCCCAGGGGATATAGCAATCAGCCCCAGCATTTT.

This clone was seen more than once but under ten times. V usage is TRBV18 and J usage is TRBJ2-7, with 7 bases that match TRBD1. CDR1 and CDR2 (germline): KGHSH, LQKENI. This CDR3 spans 14 amino acids. J was trimmed by 5 bases and V by 4 bases; bases with no gene match: 8. For the CDR3, the DNA is TGTGCCAGCTCACACATAGACAGGGTCCACGAGCAGTACTTC. The encoded protein is CASSHIDRVHEQYF.

This chain links TRBV7-9 with TRBJ2-4; D is ambiguous. CDR3 length: 13 residues. Germline lookup yields CDR1 SEHNR and CDR2 FQNEAQ (reference sequence). V was shortened by 4 bases and J by 8 bases, with 12 bases between the two germline ends. The CDR3 nucleotides are TGTGCCAGCAGCTCCACTGCCGTTGACATTCAGTACTTC. Translation gives CASSSTAVDIQYF.

V usage is TRBV29-1 and J usage is TRBJ1-5; tentatively, D is TRBD1 (6 bases). The CDR3 extends over 14 amino acids. Trimming removed 2 bases at V and 1 base at J, with 9 bases between. Germline V gene lookup returns CDR1 SQVTM and CDR2 ANQGSEA. The CDR3 spells CSVEIGGSNQPQHF. In DNA form, the CDR3 reads TGCAGCGTTGAAATAGGGGGAAGCAATCAGCCCCAGCATTTT.

The chain's CDR3 is CASKGGRAFTQYF. The CDR3 DNA is TGTGCCAGCAAGGGCGGGAGGGCCTTTACGCAGTATTTT. The chain employs TRBV5-6 and TRBJ2-3; 9 bases are a match to TRBD2. Per the germline V gene, CDR1 is SGHDT and CDR2 is YYEEEE. After removal of 6 bases from V and 8 bases from J, the junction contained 7 bases not matched to a gene. The length of the CDR3 is 13 residues.

The genes are TRBV30 and TRBJ1-5; D may be TRBD1 (6 bases). The CDR3 loop spans 20 amino acids. The ends were cut back, 2 bases at V and 0 bases at J, with 26 bases in the middle. The germline V gene encodes CDR1 GTSNPN and CDR2 SVGIG (reference sequence). The CDR3 nucleotides read TGTGCCTGGAGTCGGCCTCCACAGGGTAGCCGCCTGTATAGCAATCAGCCCCAGCATTTT. Amino acid sequence: CAWSRPPQGSRLYSNQPQHF.

V is TRBV18 and J is TRBJ1-4; D is uncertain. CDR3 size: 15 residues. Trimming took 5 bases from V and 0 from J, leaving 10 bases between them. Germline CDR1 is KGHSH and CDR2 is LQKENI. CDR3 loop: CASSSSATTNEKLFF. Here the CDR3 DNA reads TGTGCCAGCTCATCTTCGGCTACAACTAATGAAAAACTGTTTTTT.

This rearrangement joins TRBV5-6 to TRBJ1-4; the D gene is possibly TRBD1 (6 bases). Germline V lookup: CDR1 SGHDT, CDR2 YYEEEE. This CDR3 spans 16 amino acids. Trimming shortened V by 0 bases and J by 8 bases, and 17 bases separated the two germline ends. The CDR3 region has the DNA TGTGCCAGCAGCTTGGGCGGCGGGGGGCACCGGGAAAAACTGTTTTTT. This encodes CASSLGGGGHREKLFF.

The chain has TRBV7-6 and TRBJ1-4, with TRBD1 matching 7 bases. This CDR3 has 15 amino acids. Germline assignment: CDR1 SGHVS and CDR2 FNYEAQ. V was pared by 7 bases and J by 0 bases, with 5 bases of the junction left unmatched. CDR3 sequence: CASKTGVATNEKLFF. CDR3 sequence (DNA): TGTGCCAGCAAAACAGGGGTTGCAACTAATGAAAAACTGTTTTTT.

The V and J genes are TRBV2 and TRBJ1-5; the D gene is possibly TRBD1 (6 bases). This CDR3 region has 13 residues. The germline gives CDR1 SNHLY, CDR2 FYNNEI. The V end lost 7 bases, the J end lost 6 bases, and 13 bases lay between the germline ends. The CDR3 bases are TGTGCCAGCAAAGAAACAGGGAGTCAGCCCCAGCATTTT. This sequence encodes CASKETGSQPQHF.

This clone was counted between two and nine times. The gene calls are TRBV5-6 and TRBJ1-5, with D possibly being TRBD1 (6 bases). Germline lookup yields CDR1 SGHDT and CDR2 YYEEEE. The CDR3 loop spans 12 amino acids. Trimming pared 3 bases from V and 5 bases from J, leaving 6 bases between. For the CDR3, the DNA is TGTGCCAGCAGCTCAGGGGATCAGCCCCAGCATTTT. The encoded protein is CASSSGDQPQHF. Drawing the rest from reference TRBV5-6 and TRBJ1-5, the complete variable domain is DAGVTQSPTHLIKTRGQQVTLRCSPKSGHDTVSWYQQALGQGPQFIFQYYEEEERQRGNFPDRFSGHQFPNYSSELNVNALLLGDSALYLCASSSGDQPQHFGDGTRLSIL.

The V call is TRBV30, the J call TRBJ1-5; possible D gene TRBD1, 5 bases. The germline V gene has CDR1 GTSNPN and CDR2 SVGIG (reference sequence). The CDR3 has 14 amino acids. The V end was cut by 1 base, the J end by 6 bases, with 13 bases between. Here the CDR3 DNA reads TGTGCCTGGAGTGATGCAGGGACGGGTCAGCCCCAGCATTTT. Its translation: CAWSDAGTGQPQHF.

The chain links TRBV11-3 to TRBJ2-7; D unclear. The germline gives CDR1 SGHNT, CDR2 YENEEA. CDR3 size: 16 residues. V was cut by 4 bases and J by 0 bases, with 16 bases left in between. CDR3 DNA sequence: TGTGCCAGCAGCTCGACGTCAGACTCCAACTCCTACGAGCAGTACTTC. Protein sequence: CASSSTSDSNSYEQYF.

V and J are TRBV7-9 and TRBJ2-1, with D perhaps matching TRBD2 (5 bases). V was trimmed by 5 bases and J by 0 bases, leaving 14 bases between them. Germline values: CDR1 SEHNR, CDR2 FQNEAQ (reference sequence). CDR3 size: 16 residues. In DNA form, the CDR3 reads TGTGCCAGCAGCCCTGTAGTAACTAGCTCCTACAATGAGCAGTTCTTC. This translates into CASSPVVTSSYNEQFF.

The V gene is TRBV13, the J gene TRBJ2-3; a possible D gene is TRBD1 (6 bases). Germline lookup yields CDR1 PRHDT and CDR2 FYEKMQ (reference sequence). The CDR3 runs 15 residues. V dropped 1 base and J dropped 2 bases, with 10 bases sitting between them. The CDR3 sequence: CASSLDPGVTDTQYF. DNA of the CDR3: TGTGCCAGCAGCTTAGATCCAGGGGTCACAGATACGCAGTATTTT. Supplemented by reference TRBV13 and TRBJ2-3, the full variable domain reads AAGVIQSPRHLIKEKRETATLKCYPIPRHDTVYWYQQGPGQDPQFLISFYEKMQSDKGSIPDRFSAQQFSDYHSELNMSSLELGDSALYFCASSLDPGVTDTQYFGPGTRLTVL.

The chain combines TRBV25-1 with TRBJ2-3; possible D gene TRBD1, 6 bases. V gave up 3 bases and J gave up 6 bases, with 16 bases separating them. Germline V lookup: CDR1 MGHDK, CDR2 SYGVNS. The CDR3 spans 15 residues. In DNA form, the CDR3 reads TGTGCCAGCAGTGAGGGACAAAAAGTCCTCGATACGCAGTATTTT. Residues: CASSEGQKVLDTQYF.

This clone appeared once. The chain links TRBV5-1 to TRBJ2-1; D unclear. The CDR3 has 18 amino acids. With 4 bases removed from V and 1 base from J, the gap between germline ends came to 21 bases. Germline V lookup: CDR1 SGHRS, CDR2 YFSETQ. This CDR3 reads CASSHGYSTLPSYNEQFF. Written as DNA, the CDR3 is TGCGCCAGCAGCCATGGATACTCGACACTACCGTCCTACAATGAGCAGTTCTTC. The whole variable domain, remainder taken from reference TRBV5-1 and TRBJ2-1, is KAGVTQTPRYLIKTRGQQVTLSCSPISGHRSVSWYQQTPGQGLQFLFEYFSETQRNKGNFPGRFSGRQFSNSRSEMNVSTLELGDSALYLCASSHGYSTLPSYNEQFFGPGTRLTVL.

The V call is TRBV29-1, the J call TRBJ2-3; 7 bases are a match to TRBD1. The J segment lost 1 base and the V segment lost 0 bases, leaving 7 bases of the junction unmatched. The CDR3 totals 16 residues. CDR1 is SQVTM and CDR2 is ANQGSEA in the germline V gene. CDR3 region: CSVEDLQGNGTDTQYF. CDR3 nucleotide sequence: TGCAGCGTTGAAGATCTACAGGGGAATGGCACAGATACGCAGTATTTT.

V is TRBV4-1 and J is TRBJ2-1; a weak D match, TRBD2 (6 bases). V was cut by 6 bases and J by 0 bases, with 12 bases left in between. This CDR3 spans 15 amino acids. Germline V lookup: CDR1 MGHRA, CDR2 YSYEKL. The CDR3 here is CASSLAILSYNEQFF. The CDR3 nucleotides read TGCGCCAGCAGTCTAGCGATCCTCTCCTACAATGAGCAGTTCTTC.

This chain uses TRBV29-1 with TRBJ2-6; 8 positions match TRBD2. The CDR3 runs 16 residues. V trimming: 6 bases; J trimming: 3 bases; junction bases outside the gene matches: 10. Germline CDR1 and CDR2: SQVTM and ANQGSEA. CDR3 in amino acids: CSVVGTSRGGANVLTF. In DNA form, the CDR3 reads TGCAGCGTCGTCGGGACTAGTAGGGGTGGGGCCAACGTCCTGACTTTC.